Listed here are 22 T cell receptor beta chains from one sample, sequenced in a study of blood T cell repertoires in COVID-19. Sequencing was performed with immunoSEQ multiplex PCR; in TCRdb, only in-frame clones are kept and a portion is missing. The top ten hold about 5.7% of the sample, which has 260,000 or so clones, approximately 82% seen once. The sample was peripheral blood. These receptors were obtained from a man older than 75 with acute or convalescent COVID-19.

The CDR3 region has the DNA TGTGCCAGCAGTCCCGCAGGGGGAGAGACCCAGTACTTC. Protein sequence: CASSPAGGETQYF. This sequence joins TRBV28 and TRBJ2-5, with 7 bases fitting TRBD1. The CDR3 loop spans 13 amino acids. CDR1 MDHEN and CDR2 SYDVKM come from the germline V gene. Trimming removed 5 bases from V and 4 bases from J; junction bases left unmatched: 4.

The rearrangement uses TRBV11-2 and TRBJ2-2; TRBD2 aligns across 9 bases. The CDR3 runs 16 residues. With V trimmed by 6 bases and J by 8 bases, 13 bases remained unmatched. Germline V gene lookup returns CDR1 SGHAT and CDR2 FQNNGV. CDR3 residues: CASRPPTSGVVGELFF. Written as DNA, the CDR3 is TGTGCCAGCAGACCTCCGACTAGCGGAGTGGTTGGGGAGCTGTTTTTT.

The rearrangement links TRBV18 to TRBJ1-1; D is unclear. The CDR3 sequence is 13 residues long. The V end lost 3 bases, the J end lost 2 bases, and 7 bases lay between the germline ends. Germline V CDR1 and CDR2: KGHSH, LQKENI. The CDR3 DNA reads TGTGCCAGCTCACCCTACCTCAACACTGAAGCTTTCTTT. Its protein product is CASSPYLNTEAFF.

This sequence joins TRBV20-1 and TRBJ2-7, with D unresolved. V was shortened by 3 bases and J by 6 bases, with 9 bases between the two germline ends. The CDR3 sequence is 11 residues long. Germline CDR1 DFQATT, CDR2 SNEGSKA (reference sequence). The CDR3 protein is CSARNKREQYF. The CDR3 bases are TGCAGTGCTAGGAATAAGCGCGAGCAGTACTTC.

CDR3 in amino acids: CASSLKETQYF. The CDR3 DNA reads TGTGCCAGCAGTTTAAAAGAGACCCAGTACTTC. The chain uses TRBV6-5 and TRBJ2-5; D call uncertain. The CDR3 is made up of 11 amino acids. The germline gives CDR1 MNHEY, CDR2 SVGAGI. Trimming stripped 4 bases from V and 3 bases from J, with 3 bases between.

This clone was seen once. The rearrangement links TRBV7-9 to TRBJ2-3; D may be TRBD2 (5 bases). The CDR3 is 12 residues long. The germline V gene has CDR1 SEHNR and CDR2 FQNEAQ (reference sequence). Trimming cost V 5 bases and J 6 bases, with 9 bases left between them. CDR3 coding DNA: TGTGCCAGCAGCCTGTCGGGGGATACGCAGTATTTT. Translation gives CASSLSGDTQYF.

The CDR3 sequence is CASSQEGQGLNTIYF. The CDR3 bases are TGCGCCAGCAGCCAAGAGGGACAGGGGTTAAACACCATATATTTT. The chain has TRBV4-1 and TRBJ1-3; 10 bases align to TRBD1. Germline V gene sequence: CDR1 MGHRA, CDR2 YSYEKL. CDR3 size: 15 residues. Trimming took 0 bases from V and 6 from J; bases not matched to a gene: 2.

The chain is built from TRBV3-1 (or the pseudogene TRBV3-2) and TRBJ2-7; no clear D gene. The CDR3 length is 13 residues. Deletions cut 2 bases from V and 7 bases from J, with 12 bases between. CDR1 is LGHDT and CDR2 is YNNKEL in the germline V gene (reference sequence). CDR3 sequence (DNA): TGTGCCAGCAGCCAAAACTTCGGTGGTGAGCAGTACTTC. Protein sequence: CASSQNFGGEQYF.

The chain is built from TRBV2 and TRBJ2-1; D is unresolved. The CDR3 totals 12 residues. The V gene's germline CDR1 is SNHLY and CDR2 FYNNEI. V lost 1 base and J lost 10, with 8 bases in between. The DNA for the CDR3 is TGTGCCAGCAGTGAAGGGGTGAGGGAGCAGTTCTTC. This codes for CASSEGVREQFF.

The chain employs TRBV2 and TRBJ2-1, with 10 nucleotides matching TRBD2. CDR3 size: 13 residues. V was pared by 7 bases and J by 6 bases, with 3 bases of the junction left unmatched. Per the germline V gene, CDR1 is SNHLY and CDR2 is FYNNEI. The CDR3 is CASIKREGNEQFF. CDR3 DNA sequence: TGTGCCAGCATCAAGCGGGAGGGCAATGAGCAGTTCTTC.

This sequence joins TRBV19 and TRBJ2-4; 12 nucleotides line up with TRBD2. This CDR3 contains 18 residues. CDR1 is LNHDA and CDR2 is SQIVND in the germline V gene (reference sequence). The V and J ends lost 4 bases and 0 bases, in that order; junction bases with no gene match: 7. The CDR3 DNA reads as TGTGCCAGTAGTAAGGGACTAGCGGGTGGGCTAGCCAAAAACATTCAGTACTTC. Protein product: CASSKGLAGGLAKNIQYF.

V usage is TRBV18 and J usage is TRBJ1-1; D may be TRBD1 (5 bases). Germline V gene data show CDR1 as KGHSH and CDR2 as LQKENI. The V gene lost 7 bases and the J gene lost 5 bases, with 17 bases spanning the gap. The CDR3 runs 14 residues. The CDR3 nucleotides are TGTGCCAGCTTACCCGACAGTATGTTGACTGAAGCTTTCTTT. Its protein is CASLPDSMLTEAFF.

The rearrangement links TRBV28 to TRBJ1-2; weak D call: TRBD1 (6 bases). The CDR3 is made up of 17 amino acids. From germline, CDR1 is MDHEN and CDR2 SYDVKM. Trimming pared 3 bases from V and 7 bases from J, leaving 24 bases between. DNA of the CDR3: TGTGCCAGCAGTTTCAGGTTGGGGCGGGGGCGAGGCGGTGGCTACACCTTC. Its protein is CASSFRLGRGRGGGYTF.

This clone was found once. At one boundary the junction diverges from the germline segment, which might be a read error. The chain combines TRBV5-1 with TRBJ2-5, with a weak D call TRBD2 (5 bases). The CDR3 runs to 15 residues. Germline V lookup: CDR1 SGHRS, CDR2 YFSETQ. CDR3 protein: CASRLDGESLRTQYF. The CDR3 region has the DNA TGCGCCAGCAGATTGGACGGGGAGAGTTTGCGGACCCAGTACTTC.

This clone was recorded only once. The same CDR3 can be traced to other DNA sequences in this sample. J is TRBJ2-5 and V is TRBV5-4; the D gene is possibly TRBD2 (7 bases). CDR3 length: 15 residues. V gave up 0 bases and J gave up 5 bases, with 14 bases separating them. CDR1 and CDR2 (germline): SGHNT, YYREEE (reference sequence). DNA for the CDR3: TGTGCCAGCAGCTTGGAGTCGGGGGGCTGGGAGACCCAGTACTTC. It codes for CASSLESGGWETQYF.

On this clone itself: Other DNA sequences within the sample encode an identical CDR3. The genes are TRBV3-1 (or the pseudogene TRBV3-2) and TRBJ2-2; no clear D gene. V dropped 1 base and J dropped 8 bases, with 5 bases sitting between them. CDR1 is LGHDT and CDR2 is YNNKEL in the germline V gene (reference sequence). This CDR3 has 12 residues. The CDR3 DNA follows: TGTGCCAGCAGCCAAGGAGCTGGGGAGCTGTTTTTT. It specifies CASSQGAGELFF.

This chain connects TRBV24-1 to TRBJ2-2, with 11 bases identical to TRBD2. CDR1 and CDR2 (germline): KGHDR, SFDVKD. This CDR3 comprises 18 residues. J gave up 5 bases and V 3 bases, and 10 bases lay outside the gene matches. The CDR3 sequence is CATSDLPGLAERTGELFF. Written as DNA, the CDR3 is TGTGCCACCAGTGATCTGCCGGGACTAGCGGAGAGGACCGGGGAGCTGTTTTTT.

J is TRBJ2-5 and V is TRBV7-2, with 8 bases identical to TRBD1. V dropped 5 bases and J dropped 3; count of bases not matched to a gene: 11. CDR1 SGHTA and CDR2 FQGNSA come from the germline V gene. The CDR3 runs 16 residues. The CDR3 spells CASSLRGTGVKETQYF. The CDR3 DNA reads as TGTGCCAGCAGCCTAAGAGGGACAGGAGTAAAAGAGACCCAGTACTTC.

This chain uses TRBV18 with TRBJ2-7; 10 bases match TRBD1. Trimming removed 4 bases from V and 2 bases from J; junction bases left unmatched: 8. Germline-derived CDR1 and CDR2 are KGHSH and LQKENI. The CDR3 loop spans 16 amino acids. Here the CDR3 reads CASSLTYGQGAYEQYF. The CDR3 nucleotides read TGTGCCAGCTCACTGACATACGGACAGGGGGCCTACGAGCAGTACTTC.

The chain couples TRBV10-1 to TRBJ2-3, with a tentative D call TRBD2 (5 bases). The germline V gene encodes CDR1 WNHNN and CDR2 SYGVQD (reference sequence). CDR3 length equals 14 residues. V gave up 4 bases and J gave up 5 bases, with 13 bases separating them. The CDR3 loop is CASSVGGSQDTQYF. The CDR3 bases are TGCGCCAGCAGTGTGGGTGGGAGTCAAGATACGCAGTATTTT.

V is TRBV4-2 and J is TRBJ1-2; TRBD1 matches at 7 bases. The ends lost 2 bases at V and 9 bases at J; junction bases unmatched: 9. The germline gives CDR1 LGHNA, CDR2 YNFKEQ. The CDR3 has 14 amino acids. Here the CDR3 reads CASSQPDRDRSYTF. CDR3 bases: TGTGCCAGCAGCCAACCTGACAGGGATAGGAGCTACACCTTC.

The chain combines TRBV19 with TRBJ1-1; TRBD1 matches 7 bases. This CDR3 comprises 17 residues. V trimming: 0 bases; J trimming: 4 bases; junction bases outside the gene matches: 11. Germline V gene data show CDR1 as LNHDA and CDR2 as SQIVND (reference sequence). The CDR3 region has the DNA TGTGCCAGTAGTATAGATCTGGTGCAGGGGGTCGTCACTGAAGCTTTCTTT. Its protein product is CASSIDLVQGVVTEAFF.